Below are 30 T cell receptor beta chains sequenced from a single sample in a study of blood T cell repertoires in COVID-19. The assay was immunoSEQ multiplex PCR, and TCRdb's table has in-frame clones only and misses some. The data hold 90,000 or so clones, with around 87% observed a single time. Specimen: peripheral blood. These receptors all stem from a human donor in a cohort sampled during active COVID-19.

J is TRBJ2-4 and V is TRBV28; 11 positions match TRBD2. The CDR3 has 21 residues. The germline V gene has CDR1 MDHEN and CDR2 SYDVKM. Trimming took 5 bases from V and 0 from J; bases not matched to a gene: 18. The CDR3 loop is CASSPVDDGTSGALAKNIQYF. Written as DNA, the CDR3 is TGTGCCAGCAGTCCCGTCGACGATGGGACTAGCGGAGCCCTAGCCAAAAACATTCAGTACTTC.

The chain recombines TRBV3-1 (or the pseudogene TRBV3-2) with TRBJ2-2; 9 bases align to TRBD2. The V gene end was trimmed by 4 bases and the J gene end by 6 bases; junction bases not matched to a gene: 6. There are 15 residues in the CDR3. Germline V gene sequence: CDR1 LGHDT, CDR2 YNNKEL (reference sequence). Here the CDR3 reads CASSLSGRGAGELFF. The DNA of the CDR3 is TGTGCCAGCAGCCTTAGCGGGAGAGGAGCCGGGGAGCTGTTTTTT.

This chain connects TRBV9 to TRBJ2-5, with D perhaps matching TRBD2 (6 bases). This CDR3 has 13 amino acids. V dropped 2 bases and J dropped 5 bases, with 10 bases sitting between them. Per the germline V gene, CDR1 is SGDLS and CDR2 is YYNGEE. CDR3 amino acids: CASSVGGWETQYF. Here the CDR3 DNA reads TGTGCCAGCAGCGTGGGGGGTTGGGAGACCCAGTACTTC.

V gene TRBV3-1 (or the pseudogene TRBV3-2) combines with J gene TRBJ2-7; TRBD2 matches 11 bases. Germline assignment: CDR1 LGHDT and CDR2 YNNKEL (reference sequence). V was pared by 4 bases and J by 3 bases, with 5 bases of the junction left unmatched. The CDR3 consists of 15 residues. For the CDR3, the DNA is TGTGCCAGCAGCCCGCTTAGCGGGAGGGGCTACGAGCAGTACTTC. Translating gives CASSPLSGRGYEQYF.

This rearrangement joins TRBV7-8 to TRBJ2-1, with TRBD2 identical over 7 bases. The CDR3 has 16 amino acids. In germline, CDR1 is SGHVS, CDR2 FQNEAQ. Trimming took 2 bases from V and 6 from J; bases not matched to a gene: 10. The CDR3 reads CASSLSPGLPGNEQFF. The CDR3 DNA reads as TGTGCCAGCAGCTTATCCCCGGGACTACCTGGCAATGAGCAGTTCTTC.

The CDR3 spells CASSPLSNEKLFF. The CDR3 bases are TGTGCCAGCAGTCCTCTCTCTAATGAAAAACTGTTTTTT. V and J are TRBV27 and TRBJ1-4, with no clear D. Germline loops: CDR1 MNHEY, CDR2 SMNVEV (reference sequence). CDR3 length: 13 amino acids. The germline V and J ends were trimmed by 5 bases and 3 bases, with 7 bases remaining between them.

This clone was observed a single time. V is TRBV7-3 and J is TRBJ2-1; a possible D gene is TRBD1 (6 bases). This CDR3 has 15 amino acids. Germline-derived CDR1 and CDR2 are SGHTA and FQGTGA. With 3 bases removed from V and 6 bases from J, the gap between germline ends came to 15 bases. For the CDR3, the DNA is TGTGCCAGCAGCTTTGACAGGATGGACGGCAATGAGCAGTTCTTC. Translated, it gives CASSFDRMDGNEQFF.

The V call is TRBV7-6, the J call TRBJ2-2, with TRBD2 matching over 9 bases. This CDR3 comprises 15 residues. V was pared by 3 bases and J by 1 base, with 0 bases of the junction left unmatched. Per germline, CDR1 SGHVS and CDR2 FNYEAQ. The CDR3 DNA follows: TGTGCCAGCAGCTTTAGCGGGAGGAACACCGGGGAGCTGTTTTTT. Protein: CASSFSGRNTGELFF.

This chain joins TRBV24-1 and TRBJ2-7, with D unclear. The CDR3 consists of 12 residues. Per germline, CDR1 KGHDR and CDR2 SFDVKD. The germline V and J ends were trimmed by 3 bases and 2 bases, with 4 bases remaining between them. CDR3: CATSDQTYEQYF. CDR3 nucleotides: TGTGCCACCAGTGATCAAACCTACGAGCAGTACTTC.

This clone was detected once. V and J are TRBV6-5 and TRBJ1-1; TRBD1 aligns across 9 bases. The CDR3 covers 14 residues. Germline CDR1 is MNHEY and CDR2 is SVGAGI. V dropped 4 bases and J dropped 3; count of bases not matched to a gene: 3. The CDR3 loop is CASSSGQGYTEAFF. The DNA for the CDR3 is TGTGCCAGCAGTTCTGGACAGGGGTACACTGAAGCTTTCTTT.

This clone has only one observation. The chain couples TRBV6-6 to TRBJ1-1; D is ambiguous. This CDR3 contains 13 residues. V gave up 4 bases and J gave up 1 base, with 7 bases separating them. From germline, CDR1 is MNHNY and CDR2 SVGAGI (reference sequence). Here the CDR3 reads CASSWGGNTEAFF. The DNA of the CDR3 is TGTGCCAGCAGTTGGGGAGGGAACACTGAAGCTTTCTTT.

The chain uses TRBV24-1 and TRBJ2-2, with 7 bases identical to TRBD1. This CDR3 region has 16 residues. V gave up 1 base and J gave up 3 bases; unmatched junction bases: 4. Looked up from germline, CDR1 is KGHDR and CDR2 is SFDVKD. The CDR3 reads CATSDFGTDYTGELFF. The CDR3 region has the DNA TGTGCCACCAGTGATTTCGGGACAGACTACACCGGGGAGCTGTTTTTT.

The rearrangement joins TRBV27 to TRBJ2-1, with 14 bases matching TRBD2. Germline assignment: CDR1 MNHEY and CDR2 SMNVEV (reference sequence). This CDR3 is 15 amino acids long. V gave up 6 bases and J gave up 7 bases; unmatched junction bases: 5. Written as DNA, the CDR3 is TGTGCCAGCAGCCCCGGACTAGCGGGAGGAAATGAGCAGTTCTTC. It yields the protein CASSPGLAGGNEQFF.

The V gene is TRBV5-1, the J gene TRBJ2-3, with D tentatively TRBD2 (6 bases). The CDR3 has 16 residues. CDR1 is SGHRS and CDR2 is YFSETQ in the germline V gene. Trimming stripped 0 bases from V and 5 bases from J, with 16 bases between. The DNA of the CDR3 is TGCGCCAGCAGCTTGGATACTAGGGGACTTCTAGATACGCAGTATTTT. It encodes CASSLDTRGLLDTQYF.

A remark on this clone: At one boundary the junction diverges from the germline segment, which might be a read error. CDR3 nucleotide sequence: TGTGCCACCAGCACCCCAAAGATCTCCCCGTTCTCTAGAAACACCATATATTTT. Translating it yields CATSTPKISPFSRNTIYF. The gene calls are TRBV15 and TRBJ1-3; no reliable D call. Germline lookup yields CDR1 LNHNV and CDR2 YYDKDF (reference sequence). The CDR3 is 18 residues long.

The chain uses TRBV7-2 and TRBJ1-2, with no clear D. Germline-derived CDR1 and CDR2 are SGHTA and FQGNSA. Trimming stripped 0 bases from V and 4 bases from J, with 12 bases between. CDR3 length: 15 residues. As DNA, the CDR3 is TGTGCCAGCAGCTTAGCATTGTCCGCAGTCTATGGCTACACCTTC. Translating it yields CASSLALSAVYGYTF. Full variable domain (outside the CDR3, taken from reference TRBV7-2 and TRBJ1-2): GAGVSQSPSNKVTEKGKDVELRCDPISGHTALYWYRQSLGQGLEFLIYFQGNSAPDKSGLPSDRFSAERTGGSVSTLTIQRTQQEDSAVYLCASSLALSAVYGYTFGSGTRLTVV.

This clone was seen just once. The rearrangement uses TRBV5-1 and TRBJ2-7, with 9 bases that match TRBD2. V lost 0 bases, J lost 4 bases, and 5 bases stayed unmatched. CDR1 is SGHRS, CDR2 YFSETQ, per germline. The CDR3 has 15 residues. The DNA of the CDR3 is TGCGCCAGCAGCTTGGCCGCGGCGGGAGGGTACGAGCAGTACTTC. Protein: CASSLAAAGGYEQYF.

J is TRBJ1-2 and V is TRBV6-5; the D gene is possibly TRBD1 (6 bases). V was shortened by 6 bases and J by 7 bases, with 15 bases between the two germline ends. This CDR3 region has 13 residues. Germline values: CDR1 MNHEY, CDR2 SVGAGI. The CDR3 DNA sequence: TGTGCCAGCAGAGGACAGAGGGATTCTGGCTACACCTTC. Translation: CASRGQRDSGYTF.

This rearrangement joins TRBV28 to TRBJ1-1; 9 nucleotides align to TRBD1. The CDR3 is 18 amino acids. Germline V CDR1 and CDR2: MDHEN, SYDVKM. The V and J ends lost 3 bases and 1 base, in that order; junction bases with no gene match: 12. CDR3 amino acids: CASSFIFMGDRANTEAFF. CDR3 DNA: TGTGCCAGCAGTTTCATTTTCATGGGGGACAGGGCGAACACTGAAGCTTTCTTT.

The V and J genes are TRBV7-2 and TRBJ1-2, with 8 bases matching TRBD1. J lost 4 bases, V lost 5 bases, and 9 bases had no gene match. Looked up from germline, CDR1 is SGHTA and CDR2 is FQGNSA. CDR3 size: 15 residues. CDR3 sequence: CASSLMQGAGYGYTF. CDR3 nucleotides: TGTGCCAGCAGCCTCATGCAGGGGGCAGGCTATGGCTACACCTTC.

This clone was observed a handful of times. The chain links TRBV5-6 to TRBJ2-2; tentatively, D is TRBD2 (6 bases). The V gene's germline CDR1 is SGHDT and CDR2 YYEEEE. Trimming took off 1 base at V and 3 bases at J, with 13 bases between the two ends. This CDR3 is built from 16 residues. The CDR3 sequence: CASSLLASDHTGELFF. DNA of the CDR3: TGTGCCAGCAGCTTGTTGGCTAGCGACCACACCGGGGAGCTGTTTTTT.

The chain uses TRBV6-1 and TRBJ2-3; possibly TRBD1 for D (5 bases). Trimming removed 5 bases from V and 2 bases from J, with 20 bases in between. The germline gives CDR1 MNHNS, CDR2 SASEGT. The CDR3 consists of 17 residues. In DNA form, the CDR3 reads TGTGCCAGCAGTAAAGGGAACAGGAACACTTTCACAGATACGCAGTATTTT. Translated: CASSKGNRNTFTDTQYF.

This chain uses TRBV5-4 with TRBJ2-1; the match to TRBD2 covers 11 bases. Trimming took 4 bases from V and 2 from J; bases not matched to a gene: 5. Germline V CDR1 and CDR2: SGHNT, YYREEE (reference sequence). The CDR3 sequence is 16 residues long. The CDR3 loop reads CASSPSSGGTYNEQFF. The CDR3 nucleotides read TGTGCCAGCAGCCCATCTAGCGGGGGGACCTACAATGAGCAGTTCTTC.

This sequence joins TRBV18 and TRBJ2-7, with 9 positions matching TRBD2. The V gene's germline CDR1 is KGHSH and CDR2 LQKENI. The CDR3 runs 15 residues. V lost 2 bases, J lost 5 bases, and 7 bases stayed unmatched. The CDR3 protein is CASSPVAGEGNEQYF. The CDR3 DNA is TGTGCCAGCTCACCAGTAGCGGGAGAGGGAAACGAGCAGTACTTC.

The rearrangement uses TRBV28 and TRBJ1-4; D remains ambiguous. Germline loops: CDR1 MDHEN, CDR2 SYDVKM. The CDR3 runs 11 residues. Deletions cut 3 bases from V and 9 bases from J, with 5 bases between. CDR3 coding DNA: TGTGCCAGCAGTTTTGGGCAAAAACTGTTTTTT. Its protein is CASSFGQKLFF.

This chain joins TRBV5-4 and TRBJ2-5; 14 bases are a match to TRBD2. The CDR3 covers 15 residues. V lost 4 bases and J lost 5; bases outside the gene matches: 4. Germline CDR1 SGHNT, CDR2 YYREEE (reference sequence). The CDR3 reads CASSLGLAGVETQYF. The CDR3, as DNA: TGTGCCAGCAGCCTGGGACTAGCGGGAGTGGAGACCCAGTACTTC.

The chain is built from TRBV10-3 and TRBJ1-2, with D perhaps TRBD1 (5 bases). The CDR3 is 13 residues long. The germline V gene has CDR1 ENHRY and CDR2 SYGVKD. Trimming took 4 bases from V and 8 from J, leaving 14 bases between them. The CDR3, as DNA: TGTGCCATCAGTGGCGCAGGGTCCGGAGGCTACACCTTC. Protein sequence: CAISGAGSGGYTF.

This clone was detected only once. The chain employs TRBV3-1 (or the pseudogene TRBV3-2) and TRBJ1-1; 7 nucleotides agree with TRBD1. The CDR3 covers 13 residues. Germline values: CDR1 LGHDT, CDR2 YNNKEL (reference sequence). The J segment lost 6 bases and the V segment lost 0 bases, leaving 1 base of the junction unmatched. CDR3 sequence (DNA): TGTGCCAGCAGCCAAGAAGGGGGCTCTGAAGCTTTCTTT. As protein: CASSQEGGSEAFF.

The rearrangement uses TRBV9 and TRBJ2-3; tentatively, D is TRBD2 (6 bases). V lost 0 bases and J 4 bases, leaving 12 bases between the germline ends. Germline lookup yields CDR1 SGDLS and CDR2 YYNGEE. CDR3 length: 15 residues. The CDR3 protein is CASSVAEGWADTQYF. The CDR3 DNA reads TGTGCCAGCAGCGTAGCGGAGGGGTGGGCAGATACGCAGTATTTT.

This clone appeared a few times. The V gene is TRBV28, the J gene TRBJ2-5, with 8 bases that match TRBD2. Germline V gives CDR1 MDHEN, CDR2 SYDVKM. The V segment lost 7 bases and the J segment 4 bases; nucleotides outside the gene matches: 8. The CDR3 has 14 residues. The CDR3 reads CASMTSATLETQYF. In DNA, the CDR3 is TGTGCCAGCATGACTAGCGCCACCCTAGAGACCCAGTACTTC.